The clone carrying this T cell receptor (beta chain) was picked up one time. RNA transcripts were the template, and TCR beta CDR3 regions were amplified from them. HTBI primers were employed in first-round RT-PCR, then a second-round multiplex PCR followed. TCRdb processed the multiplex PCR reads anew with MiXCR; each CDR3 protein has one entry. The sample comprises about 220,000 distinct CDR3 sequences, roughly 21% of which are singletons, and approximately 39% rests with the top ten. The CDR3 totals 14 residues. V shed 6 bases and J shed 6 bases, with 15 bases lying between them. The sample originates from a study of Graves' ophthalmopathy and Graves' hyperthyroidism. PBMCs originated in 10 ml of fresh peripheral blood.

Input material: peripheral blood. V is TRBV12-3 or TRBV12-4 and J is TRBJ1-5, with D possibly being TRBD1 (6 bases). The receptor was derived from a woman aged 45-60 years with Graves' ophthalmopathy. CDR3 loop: CASSPGTIVQPQHF. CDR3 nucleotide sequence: TGTGCCAGCAGCCCCGGGACAATTGTTCAGCCCCAGCATTTT.